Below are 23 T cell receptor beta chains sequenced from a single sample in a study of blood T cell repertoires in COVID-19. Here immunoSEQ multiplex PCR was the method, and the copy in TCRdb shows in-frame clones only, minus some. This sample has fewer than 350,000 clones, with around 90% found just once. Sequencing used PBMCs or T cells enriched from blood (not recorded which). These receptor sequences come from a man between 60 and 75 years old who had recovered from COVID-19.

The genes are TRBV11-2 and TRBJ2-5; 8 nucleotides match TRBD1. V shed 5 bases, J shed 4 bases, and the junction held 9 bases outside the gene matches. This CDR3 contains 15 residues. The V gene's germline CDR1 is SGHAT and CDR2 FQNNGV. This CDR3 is CASSPRTGRRETQYF. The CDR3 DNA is TGTGCCAGCAGCCCGAGGACAGGGAGGCGAGAGACCCAGTACTTC.

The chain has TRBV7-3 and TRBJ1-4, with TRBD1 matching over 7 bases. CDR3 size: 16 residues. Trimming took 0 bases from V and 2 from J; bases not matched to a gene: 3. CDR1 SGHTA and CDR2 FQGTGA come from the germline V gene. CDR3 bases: TGTGCCAGCAGCTTAACAGGGGGCTCTACTAATGAAAAACTGTTTTTT. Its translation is CASSLTGGSTNEKLFF.

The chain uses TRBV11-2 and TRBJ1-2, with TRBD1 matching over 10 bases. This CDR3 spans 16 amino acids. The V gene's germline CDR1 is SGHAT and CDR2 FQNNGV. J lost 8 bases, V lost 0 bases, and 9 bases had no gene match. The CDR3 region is CASSLDPAGQGHGYTF. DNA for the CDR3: TGTGCCAGCAGCTTAGATCCCGCGGGACAGGGGCACGGCTACACCTTC. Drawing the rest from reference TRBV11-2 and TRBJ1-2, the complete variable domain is EAGVAQSPRYKIIEKRQSVAFWCNPISGHATLYWYQQILGQGPKLLIQFQNNGVVDDSQLPKDRFSAERLKGVDSTLKIQPAKLEDSAVYLCASSLDPAGQGHGYTFGSGTRLTVV.

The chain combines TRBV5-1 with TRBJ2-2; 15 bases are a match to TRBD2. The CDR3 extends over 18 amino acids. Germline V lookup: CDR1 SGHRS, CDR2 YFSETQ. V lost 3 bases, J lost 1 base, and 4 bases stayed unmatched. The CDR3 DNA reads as TGCGCCAGCAGCTCCAGGACTAGCGGGAGGGTGAACACCGGGGAGCTGTTTTTT. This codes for CASSSRTSGRVNTGELFF. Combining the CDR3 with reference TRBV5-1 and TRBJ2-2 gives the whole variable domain KAGVTQTPRYLIKTRGQQVTLSCSPISGHRSVSWYQQTPGQGLQFLFEYFSETQRNKGNFPGRFSGRQFSNSRSEMNVSTLELGDSALYLCASSSRTSGRVNTGELFFGEGSRLTVL.

The CDR3 nucleotides are TGTGCCAGTAGTATAGATGCAGGGAGGTATGAGCAGTTCTTC. It specifies CASSIDAGRYEQFF. The V call is TRBV19, the J call TRBJ2-1; D possibly corresponds to TRBD2 (6 bases). V lost 0 bases and J 8 bases, leaving 11 bases between the germline ends. The CDR3 is made up of 14 amino acids. Per germline, CDR1 LNHDA and CDR2 SQIVND (reference sequence).

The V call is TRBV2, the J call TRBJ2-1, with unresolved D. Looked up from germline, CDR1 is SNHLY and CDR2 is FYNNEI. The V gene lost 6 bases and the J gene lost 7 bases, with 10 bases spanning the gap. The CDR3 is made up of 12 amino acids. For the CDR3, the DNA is TGTGCCAGCAGCCCTGACTCAAATGAGCAGTTCTTC. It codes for CASSPDSNEQFF.

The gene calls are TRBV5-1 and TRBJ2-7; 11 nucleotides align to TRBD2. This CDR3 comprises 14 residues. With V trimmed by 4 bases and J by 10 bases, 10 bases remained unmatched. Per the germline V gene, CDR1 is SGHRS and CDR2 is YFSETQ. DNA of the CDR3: TGCGCCAGCAGCAGCCCACTAGCGGGAGACGGTCAGTACTTC. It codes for CASSSPLAGDGQYF. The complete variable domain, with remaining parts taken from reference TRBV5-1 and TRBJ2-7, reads KAGVTQTPRYLIKTRGQQVTLSCSPISGHRSVSWYQQTPGQGLQFLFEYFSETQRNKGNFPGRFSGRQFSNSRSEMNVSTLELGDSALYLCASSSPLAGDGQYFGPGTRLTVT.

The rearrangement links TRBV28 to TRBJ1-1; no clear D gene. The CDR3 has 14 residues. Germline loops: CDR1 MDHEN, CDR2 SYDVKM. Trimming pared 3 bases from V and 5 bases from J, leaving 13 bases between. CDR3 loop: CASSFASSETEAFF. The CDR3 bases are TGTGCCAGCAGTTTCGCTAGCTCGGAGACTGAAGCTTTCTTT.

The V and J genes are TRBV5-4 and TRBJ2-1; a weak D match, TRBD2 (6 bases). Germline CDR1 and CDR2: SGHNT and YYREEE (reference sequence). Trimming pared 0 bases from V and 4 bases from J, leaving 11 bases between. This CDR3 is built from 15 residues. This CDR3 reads CASSLVGRMYNEQFF. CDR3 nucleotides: TGTGCCAGCAGCTTGGTGGGGAGGATGTACAATGAGCAGTTCTTC.

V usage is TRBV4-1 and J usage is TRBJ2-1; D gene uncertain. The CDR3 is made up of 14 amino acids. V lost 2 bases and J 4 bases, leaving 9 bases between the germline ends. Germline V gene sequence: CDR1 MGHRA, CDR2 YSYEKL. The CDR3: CASSQISDYNEQFF. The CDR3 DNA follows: TGCGCCAGCAGCCAAATATCAGATTACAATGAGCAGTTCTTC.

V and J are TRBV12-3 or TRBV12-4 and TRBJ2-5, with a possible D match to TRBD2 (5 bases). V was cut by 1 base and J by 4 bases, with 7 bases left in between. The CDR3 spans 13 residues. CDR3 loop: CASSLVEGETQYF. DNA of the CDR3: TGTGCCAGCAGTTTAGTTGAGGGAGAGACCCAGTACTTC.

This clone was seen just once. For the CDR3, the DNA is TGTGCCAGCAGCGTGACAAGAACAACCTACGAGCAGTACTTC. It codes for CASSVTRTTYEQYF. V and J are TRBV2 and TRBJ2-7, with D unclear. The V gene lost 6 bases and the J gene lost 2 bases, with 14 bases spanning the gap. The CDR3 spans 14 residues. Germline V gene lookup returns CDR1 SNHLY and CDR2 FYNNEI. The full variable domain, in which reference TRBV2 and TRBJ2-7 provide the parts outside the CDR3, is EPEVTQTPSHQVTQMGQEVILRCVPISNHLYFYWYRQILGQKVEFLVSFYNNEISEKSEIFDDQFSVERPDGSNFTLKIRSTKLEDSAMYFCASSVTRTTYEQYFGPGTRLTVT.

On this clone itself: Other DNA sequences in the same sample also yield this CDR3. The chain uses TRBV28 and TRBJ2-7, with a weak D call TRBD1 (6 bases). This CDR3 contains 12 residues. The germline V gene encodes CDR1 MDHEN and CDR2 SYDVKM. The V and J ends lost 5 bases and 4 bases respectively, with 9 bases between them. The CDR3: CASSLDRYEQYF. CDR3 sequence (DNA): TGTGCCAGCAGTCTGGACAGATACGAGCAGTACTTC.

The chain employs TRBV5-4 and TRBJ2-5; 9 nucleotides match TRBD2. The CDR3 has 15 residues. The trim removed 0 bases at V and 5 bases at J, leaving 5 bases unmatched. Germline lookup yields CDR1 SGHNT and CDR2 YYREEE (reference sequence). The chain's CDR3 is CASSLVAGGPETQYF. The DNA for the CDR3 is TGTGCCAGCAGCTTGGTTGCGGGAGGGCCGGAGACCCAGTACTTC.

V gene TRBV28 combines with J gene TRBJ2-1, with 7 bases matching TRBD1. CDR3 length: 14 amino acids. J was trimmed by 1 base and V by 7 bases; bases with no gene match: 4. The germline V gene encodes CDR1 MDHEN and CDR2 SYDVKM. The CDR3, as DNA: TGTGCCAGCATATCGGGACAGTCCTACAATGAGCAGTTCTTC. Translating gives CASISGQSYNEQFF.

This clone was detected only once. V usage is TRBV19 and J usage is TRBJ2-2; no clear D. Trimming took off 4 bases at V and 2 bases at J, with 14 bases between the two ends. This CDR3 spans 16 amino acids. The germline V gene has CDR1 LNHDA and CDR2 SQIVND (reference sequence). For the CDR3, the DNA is TGTGCCAGTAGTAGAGAGAGCTCGTTTAACACCGGGGAGCTGTTTTTT. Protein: CASSRESSFNTGELFF.

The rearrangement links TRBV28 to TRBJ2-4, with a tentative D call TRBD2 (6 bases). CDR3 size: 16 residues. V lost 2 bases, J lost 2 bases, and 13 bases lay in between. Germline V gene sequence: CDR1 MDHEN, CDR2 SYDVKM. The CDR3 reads CASSLTWRGTKNIQYF. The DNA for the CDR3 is TGTGCCAGCAGTTTAACCTGGAGGGGAACCAAAAACATTCAGTACTTC.

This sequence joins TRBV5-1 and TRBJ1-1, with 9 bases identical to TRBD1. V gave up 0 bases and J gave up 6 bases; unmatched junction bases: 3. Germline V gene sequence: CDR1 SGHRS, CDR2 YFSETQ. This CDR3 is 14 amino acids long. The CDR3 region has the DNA TGCGCCAGCAGCTTGGGAACAGGGGGCTCTGAAGCTTTCTTT. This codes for CASSLGTGGSEAFF.

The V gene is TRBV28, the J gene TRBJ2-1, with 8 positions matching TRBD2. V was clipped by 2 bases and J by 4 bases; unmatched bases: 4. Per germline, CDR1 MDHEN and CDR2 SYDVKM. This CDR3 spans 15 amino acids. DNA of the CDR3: TGTGCCAGCAGTTTAATCACTAGCGGATACAATGAGCAGTTCTTC. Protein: CASSLITSGYNEQFF.

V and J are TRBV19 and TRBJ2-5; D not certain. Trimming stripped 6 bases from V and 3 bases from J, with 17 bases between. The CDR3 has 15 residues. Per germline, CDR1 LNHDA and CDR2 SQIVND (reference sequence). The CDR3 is CASSARWSEEETQYF. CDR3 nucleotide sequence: TGTGCCAGTAGCGCCCGGTGGTCAGAGGAAGAGACCCAGTACTTC.

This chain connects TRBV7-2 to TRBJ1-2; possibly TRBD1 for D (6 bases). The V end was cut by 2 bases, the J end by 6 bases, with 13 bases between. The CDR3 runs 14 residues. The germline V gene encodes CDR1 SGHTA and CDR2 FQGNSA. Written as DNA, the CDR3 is TGTGCCAGCAGCTTACTCTCAGGGGACGATGGCTACACCTTC. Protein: CASSLLSGDDGYTF.

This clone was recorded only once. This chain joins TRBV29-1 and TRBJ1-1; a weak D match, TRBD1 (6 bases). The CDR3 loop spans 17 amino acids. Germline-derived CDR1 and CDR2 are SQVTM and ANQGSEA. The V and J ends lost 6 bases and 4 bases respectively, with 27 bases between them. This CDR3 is CSVGRVGTSKEGTEAFF. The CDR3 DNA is TGCAGCGTCGGAAGGGTGGGGACATCGAAAGAAGGCACTGAAGCTTTCTTT.

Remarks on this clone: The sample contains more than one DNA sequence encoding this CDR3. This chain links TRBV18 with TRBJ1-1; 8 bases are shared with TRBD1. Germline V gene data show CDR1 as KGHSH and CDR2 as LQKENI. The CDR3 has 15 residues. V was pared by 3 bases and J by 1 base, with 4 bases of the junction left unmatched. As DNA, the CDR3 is TGTGCCAGCTCACCGACCGGACAGGGGAACACTGAAGCTTTCTTT. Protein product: CASSPTGQGNTEAFF.